The 5 T cell receptor beta chains given below trace back to one sample, sequenced in a study of T cells after yellow fever vaccination. From the 5' RACE reads, TCRdb called clonotypes with MiXCR, one entry per CDR3 protein. Of about 160,000 distinct CDR3 sequences in the sample, more than 5.5% are singletons; the top ten hold over 2%. Source: CD4+ T cells sorted from PBMCs, taken around 5 days after the first yellow fever vaccination. Receptor source: a man aged 18 to 29 who received the YFV17D yellow fever vaccine.

This clonotype came up a few times. CDR3 nucleotide sequence: TGTGCCAGCAGCTCCTCGACTAGCGGGGCGGGAGAGACCCAGTACTTC. Translated, it gives CASSSSTSGAGETQYF. The chain links TRBV7-2 to TRBJ2-5, with 11 bases lining up with TRBD2. The CDR3 is 16 residues long. The germline CDR1 and CDR2 sequences are SGHTA and FQGNSA. V lost 4 bases and J lost 4; bases outside the gene matches: 8.

This clonotype was counted at least ten times. The chain joins TRBV7-2 to TRBJ2-3; tentative D call: TRBD1 (7 bases). The CDR3 loop spans 14 amino acids. Trimming cost V 3 bases and J 5 bases, with 12 bases left between them. Germline V gene data show CDR1 as SGHTA and CDR2 as FQGNSA. In nucleotides, the CDR3 is TGTGCCAGCAGCTTCGGCAGGGGGGAAGATACGCAGTATTTT. Its protein is CASSFGRGEDTQYF.

This clonotype was counted at least ten times. The chain carries TRBV5-1 and TRBJ2-7; no clear D. V was clipped by 4 bases and J by 2 bases, with 13 bases between them. Germline V gives CDR1 SGHRS, CDR2 YFSETQ. The CDR3 covers 14 residues. The CDR3 region is CASSPAGTTYEQYF. CDR3 bases: TGCGCCAGCAGCCCTGCAGGTACCACCTACGAGCAGTACTTC.

This clonotype has ten or more counts. The chain is built from TRBV4-3 and TRBJ1-6; the D is unclear. The CDR3 totals 16 residues. Germline V gene lookup returns CDR1 LGHNA and CDR2 YSLEER. The V end was cut by 1 base, the J end by 0 bases, with 7 bases between. CDR3 DNA sequence: TGCGCCAGCAGCCAAGCCCTAAGCTCCTATAATTCACCCCTCCACTTT. It yields the protein CASSQALSSYNSPLHF.

This chain uses TRBV11-2 with TRBJ2-3; D not resolved. Germline V gives CDR1 SGHAT, CDR2 FQNNGV. The CDR3 is made up of 15 amino acids. V lost 1 base to trimming and J lost 3 bases, with 11 bases between them. The CDR3 reads CASSLVLGRTDTQYF. In nucleotides, the CDR3 is TGTGCCAGCAGCTTAGTGCTGGGAAGGACAGATACGCAGTATTTT.